The 15 T cell receptor beta chains reported below all come from one sample, sequenced in a study of T cell clonality in common variable immunodeficiency. Produced via immunoSEQ multiplex PCR; TCRdb's table is partial and in-frame only. The sample has around 47,000 clones, none seen only once; the top ten hold about 0.68%. Specimen: peripheral blood mononuclear cells. The origin of the receptors is a person aged 18 to 70 in good health.

This clone was counted many times. Read coverage stops 3 residues before the CDR3 terminus; the germline J gene supplies the remainder. The gene calls are TRBV12-3 or TRBV12-4 and TRBJ1-2; D not resolved. This CDR3 is 11 amino acids long. With 11 bases removed from V and 5 bases from J, the gap between germline ends came to 12 bases. CDR3 bases read: TGTGCCGCCACCCCCGCGTATGGC. It is translated as CAATPAYG. The whole CDR3 protein reads CAATPAYGYTF.

This clone was seen a few times. The read comes to an end 3 residues before the CDR3 does, leaving the germline J gene to fill in the end. This chain connects TRBV25-1 to TRBJ2-1; D possibly corresponds to TRBD1 (6 bases). The CDR3 extends over 12 amino acids. Germline CDR1 is MGHDK and CDR2 is SYGVNS. V gave up 2 bases and J gave up 9 bases, with 8 bases separating them. The CDR3 reads CASSEIQGEQFF. The DNA read from the CDR3 is TGTGCCAGCAGTGAAATACAGGGTGAG.

This clone occurred many times. The read halts 3 residues ahead of the CDR3 end, with the missing end drawn from the germline J gene. The chain recombines TRBV19 with TRBJ1-2, with D perhaps matching TRBD1 (5 bases). This CDR3 has 15 amino acids. Germline V CDR1 and CDR2: LNHDA, SQIVND (reference sequence). V dropped 3 bases and J dropped 4 bases, with 15 bases sitting between them. The CDR3 spells CASSIGGVSLYGYTF. The CDR3 DNA, read in part, is TGTGCCAGTAGTATTGGAGGGGTTTCCCTCTATGGC.

This clone was recorded at least ten times. The read finishes 3 residues shy of the CDR3 end, and the germline J gene is used to complete it. This rearrangement joins TRBV9 to TRBJ2-7; no firm D call. CDR1 and CDR2 from the germline V gene are SGDLS and YYNGEE. V was clipped by 1 base and J by 3 bases, with 11 bases between them. The CDR3 runs to 14 residues. The DNA read from the CDR3 is TGTGCCAGCAGCGTAAACTTGAAGAGCTACGAG. Encoded protein: CASSVNLKSYE. In full, the CDR3 is CASSVNLKSYEQYF.

In its sample, this clone was seen many times. The CDR3 extends 3 residues past the end of the read, so its final part is completed from the germline J gene. The genes are TRBV28 and TRBJ2-7, with D uncertain. Germline lookup yields CDR1 MDHEN and CDR2 SYDVKM. The CDR3 spans 13 residues. The V end lost 7 bases, the J end lost 2 bases, and 12 bases lay between the germline ends. The CDR3 spells CASTYEQTYEQYF. The sequenced CDR3 bases are TGTGCCAGCACGTACGAACAGACCTACGAG.

The CDR3 DNA, read in part, is TGCGCCAGCAGCTTGCTTAGGACTAGCGGGTCCGATGAG. It translates to CASSLLRTSGSDE. The full-length CDR3 reads as CASSLLRTSGSDEQFF. The chain uses TRBV5-1 and TRBJ2-1, with TRBD2 identical over 11 bases. Read sequence stops 3 residues before the CDR3 end, and the germline J gene provides the missing end. CDR1 SGHRS and CDR2 YFSETQ come from the germline V gene. The V segment lost 1 base and the J segment 8 bases; nucleotides outside the gene matches: 8. CDR3 size: 16 residues.

This clone was detected ten times or more. The sequence runs out 3 residues before the end of the CDR3; the remainder is reconstructed from the germline J gene. J is TRBJ1-1 and V is TRBV5-5; D is possibly TRBD1 (6 bases). CDR1 and CDR2 from the germline V gene are SGHKS and YYEKEE (reference sequence). V lost 0 bases and J lost 3, with 12 bases in between. This CDR3 contains 15 residues. CDR3 region: CASSLGSTGDTEAFF. CDR3 bases read: TGTGCCAGCAGCTTGGGGTCGACAGGCGACACTGAA.

This clone was seen ten or more times. The read ends 3 residues before the CDR3 terminus; that terminus is restored from the germline J gene. The chain is built from TRBV5-1 and TRBJ2-3; 7 bases are a match to TRBD2. J gave up 6 bases and V 4 bases, and 14 bases lay outside the gene matches. The CDR3 runs to 16 residues. Germline V gives CDR1 SGHRS, CDR2 YFSETQ. The part of the CDR3 DNA that was read is TGCGCCAGCAGCGTGGGCCCCGGGGGGTTCGGGGATACG. Translated: CASSVGPGGFGDT. The full CDR3 sequence reads CASSVGPGGFGDTQYF.

This clone was recorded at least ten times. The covered CDR3 bases are TGCGCCAGCAGCTTATATACAGGGACCTATGGC. Amino acids: CASSLYTGTYG. In full, the CDR3 reads CASSLYTGTYGYTF. This chain uses TRBV5-1 with TRBJ1-2, with TRBD1 as a possible D gene (6 bases). Coverage ceases 3 residues before the CDR3 finishes, and the germline J gene fills in the end. Trimming removed 2 bases at V and 4 bases at J, with 12 bases between. The germline V gene encodes CDR1 SGHRS and CDR2 YFSETQ. This CDR3 has 14 amino acids.

This clone was recorded at least ten times. The read comes to an end 3 residues before the CDR3 does, leaving the germline J gene to fill in the end. The V gene is TRBV3-1 (or the pseudogene TRBV3-2), the J gene TRBJ2-3; 9 bases map to TRBD2. Germline assignment: CDR1 LGHDT and CDR2 YNNKEL (reference sequence). This CDR3 is built from 15 residues. V was pared by 1 base and J by 1 base, with 0 bases of the junction left unmatched. The sequenced CDR3 bases are TGTGCCAGCAGCCAAGGGACTAGCGGCACAGATACG. It translates to CASSQGTSGTDT. The whole CDR3 sequence is CASSQGTSGTDTQYF.

This clone has a count of ten or more. The read terminates 3 residues ahead of where the CDR3 ends, so the germline J gene completes it. This chain uses TRBV9 with TRBJ2-5; D unresolved. Germline assignment: CDR1 SGDLS and CDR2 YYNGEE. With 5 bases removed from V and 2 bases from J, the gap between germline ends came to 16 bases. The CDR3 is 15 residues long. CDR3 DNA, as far as it was read: TGTGCCAGCAGTTTGTTTGGGCGCCCGCAAGAGACC. The encoded protein is CASSLFGRPQET. The entire CDR3 protein reads CASSLFGRPQETQYF.

This clone was recorded at least ten times. The read finishes 3 residues shy of the CDR3 end, and the germline J gene is used to complete it. J is TRBJ2-1 and V is TRBV19; tentatively, D is TRBD2 (5 bases). This CDR3 has 16 residues. The germline V and J ends were trimmed by 3 bases and 2 bases, with 14 bases remaining between them. Looked up from germline, CDR1 is LNHDA and CDR2 is SQIVND (reference sequence). CDR3 in amino acids: CASSIIGDAAYNEQFF. The sequenced part of the CDR3 DNA is TGTGCCAGTAGTATTATCGGGGATGCTGCCTACAATGAG.

This clone was detected many times. The sequence runs out 3 residues before the end of the CDR3; the remainder is reconstructed from the germline J gene. The chain links TRBV7-2 to TRBJ2-7; 11 bases map to TRBD2. Germline CDR1 is SGHTA and CDR2 is FQGNSA. There are 15 residues in the CDR3. V trimming: 5 bases; J trimming: 2 bases; junction bases outside the gene matches: 5. The covered CDR3 bases are TGTGCCAGCAGCACCACTAGCGGGGGTACCTACGAG. Translated, it gives CASSTTSGGTYE. The whole CDR3 protein is CASSTTSGGTYEQYF.

This clone was observed at least ten times. The CDR3 end is not reached by the read, which stops 3 residues before it; the germline J gene fills it in. The chain employs TRBV5-4 and TRBJ2-7, with 9 bases aligning to TRBD1. Looked up from germline, CDR1 is SGHNT and CDR2 is YYREEE (reference sequence). With V trimmed by 4 bases and J by 6 bases, 8 bases remained unmatched. The CDR3 loop spans 14 amino acids. Here the CDR3 reads CASSPGQGSGEQYF. The covered CDR3 bases are TGTGCCAGCAGCCCCGGACAGGGGTCTGGCGAG.

This clone occurred many times. The read ends 3 residues before the CDR3 terminus; that terminus is restored from the germline J gene. The chain carries TRBV2 and TRBJ2-4, with 7 bases identical to TRBD2. This CDR3 comprises 14 residues. The V gene's germline CDR1 is SNHLY and CDR2 FYNNEI. V shed 5 bases, J shed 6 bases, and the junction held 7 bases outside the gene matches. The DNA read from the CDR3 is TGTGCCAGCAGTCCGACTAGCCGGGGAAACATT. This sequence encodes CASSPTSRGNI. The full CDR3 sequence reads CASSPTSRGNIQYF.